This T cell receptor beta chain appears in the sequencing data of a study of shared clonotypes between healthy human individuals. Background on the study: Three plates were used per donor for CD4 naive, three for CD4 memory, two for CD8 naive and one for CD8 memory.

CD8 cells regarded as naive lacked CD45RO, were positively chosen for CCR7, and omitted terminally differentiated effector memory CD45RA+ cells. The CDR3 spans 12 residues. Germline V CDR1 and CDR2: MNHEY, SMNVEV (reference sequence). V was clipped by 3 bases and J by 2 bases, with 3 bases between them. Study outcomes and limitations: There were few donors, and this limited the genetic and exposure-history diversity represented. In a few donors, approximately 5% of naive CD4 clonotypes appeared in common.

TCRdb keeps only in-frame clones here, not all; method: immunoSEQ multiplex PCR. Here the sample spans about 580,000 clones, about 98% being singletons. Details on this clone: Antigen: not known.

The sequenced sample was naive CD8+ T cells sorted from blood. This chain links TRBV27 with TRBJ2-3; D ambiguous. The receptor was isolated from a man aged 25-45 years in good health. The CDR3 loop reads CASSFFTDTQYF. In DNA, the CDR3 is TGTGCCAGCAGTTTCTTCACAGATACGCAGTATTTT.